This T cell receptor (beta chain) comes out of a study of T-cell memory formation after mild COVID-19. Study-level points and caveats: CD4+ contracting clones lay mainly in CM and EM, CD8+ ones in EMRA. Clones that got smaller from day 15 to 85 had even CD4/CD8, while clones growing later tipped toward CD4+.

This clonotype was detected many times. Antigen: not known. The CDR3 loop spans 16 amino acids. With V trimmed by 6 bases and J by 4 bases, 13 bases remained unmatched. Germline V CDR1 and CDR2: MNHEY, SVGEGT. TCRdb called the 5' RACE reads again in MiXCR, with one record for every CDR3 protein. The table has approximately 240,000 distinct CDR3 sequences, roughly 15% seen once; the top ten hold approximately 3.5%. The sequence was obtained from a man between 18 and 29 years old who had mild COVID-19 (a few samples of this study predate the infection). Cell type and time point are not known. The material sequenced was PBMCs or a T cell subset sorted from them (not recorded which). V is TRBV6-2 or TRBV6-3 and J is TRBJ1-2; TRBD1 matches at 8 bases. CDR3 DNA: TGTGCCAGCAGATCCGGACAGGGTCGGAAGGGCTATGGCTACACCTTC. Translating it yields CASRSGQGRKGYGYTF.